These 22 T cell receptor beta chains originate from one sample sequenced in a study of cytomegalovirus exposure and HLA in healthy donors. The study ran its PCR with 60 Vbeta and 13 Jbeta primers. Profiled with immunoSEQ multiplex PCR; TCRdb holds only in-frame clones, not every one. This table has fewer than 250,000 clones, just over 75% appearing once. The sequencing input was PBMCs. The receptors come from a man between 18 and 29 years old in good health and CMV-seronegative.

This rearrangement joins TRBV30 to TRBJ2-3, with D perhaps TRBD1 (5 bases). This CDR3 spans 14 amino acids. Germline CDR1 and CDR2: GTSNPN and SVGIG (reference sequence). Trimming cost V 3 bases and J 0 bases, with 10 bases left between them. CDR3 in amino acids: CAWSKGHSTDTQYF. For the CDR3, the DNA is TGTGCCTGGAGCAAAGGACATAGCACAGATACGCAGTATTTT.

The V call is TRBV5-1, the J call TRBJ1-2; D gene unclear. Trimming stripped 1 base from V and 2 bases from J, with 9 bases between. The CDR3 is made up of 14 amino acids. Germline values: CDR1 SGHRS, CDR2 YFSETQ. This CDR3 reads CASSLSLENYGYTF. The CDR3 DNA follows: TGCGCCAGCAGCTTGAGCTTGGAGAACTATGGCTACACCTTC.

This clone was found once. The rearrangement uses TRBV27 and TRBJ2-7, with D maybe TRBD2 (6 bases). V was shortened by 3 bases and J by 0 bases, with 9 bases between the two germline ends. Germline V CDR1 and CDR2: MNHEY, SMNVEV (reference sequence). This CDR3 is built from 14 residues. The CDR3 coding sequence is TGTGCCAGCAGTTTCGGTAGCGGCTCCTACGAGCAGTACTTC. Translating it yields CASSFGSGSYEQYF.

The chain couples TRBV5-1 to TRBJ1-1, with D maybe TRBD1 (5 bases). The CDR3 has 13 amino acids. Germline CDR1 and CDR2: SGHRS and YFSETQ. V was trimmed by 1 base and J by 7 bases, leaving 11 bases between them. Here the CDR3 DNA reads TGCGCCAGCAGCTTGCTGCCGGGGGGTGAAGCTTTCTTT. Amino acid sequence: CASSLLPGGEAFF.

The rearrangement joins TRBV9 to TRBJ1-2, with a tentative D call TRBD1 (6 bases). The ends were cut back, 1 base at V and 2 bases at J, with 18 bases in the middle. The CDR3 loop spans 17 amino acids. CDR1 and CDR2 from the germline V gene are SGDLS and YYNGEE. The CDR3 is CASSVLPSGGSNYGYTF. The CDR3 bases are TGTGCCAGCAGCGTACTACCGTCGGGGGGCAGCAACTATGGCTACACCTTC. Variable domain in full (rest from reference TRBV9 and TRBJ1-2): DSGVTQTPKHLITATGQRVTLRCSPRSGDLSVYWYQQSLDQGLQFLIQYYNGEERAKGNILERFSAQQFPDLHSELNLSSLELGDSALYFCASSVLPSGGSNYGYTFGSGTRLTVV.

The V gene is TRBV6-5, the J gene TRBJ2-3, with D possibly TRBD1 on 5 matching bases. The V end lost 6 bases, the J end lost 4 bases, and 14 bases lay between the germline ends. Germline values: CDR1 MNHEY, CDR2 SVGAGI. This CDR3 spans 14 amino acids. The CDR3 sequence: CASRGKRGADTQYF. For the CDR3, the DNA is TGTGCCAGCAGAGGGAAAAGGGGTGCAGATACGCAGTATTTT.

This clone was detected a few times. The chain joins TRBV19 to TRBJ1-2, with 7 bases fitting TRBD1. V shed 0 bases and J 6 bases; nucleotides not matched to a gene: 1. CDR1 LNHDA and CDR2 SQIVND come from the germline V gene (reference sequence). The CDR3 loop spans 13 amino acids. The CDR3 nucleotides are TGTGCCAGTAGTATAGACAGGGGGAATGGCTACACCTTC. Encoded protein: CASSIDRGNGYTF.

This clone was recorded once. The chain is built from TRBV28 and TRBJ2-2; D is unresolved. The ends were cut back, 7 bases at V and 1 base at J, with 10 bases in the middle. Germline assignment: CDR1 MDHEN and CDR2 SYDVKM. CDR3 length equals 14 residues. The CDR3 loop reads CASKKPENTGELFF. The CDR3 DNA is TGTGCCAGCAAGAAGCCCGAGAACACCGGGGAGCTGTTTTTT.

The V call is TRBV4-1, the J call TRBJ1-2, with 11 bases identical to TRBD1. CDR1 MGHRA and CDR2 YSYEKL come from the germline V gene. CDR3 size: 15 residues. Losses at the gene ends were 4 bases for V and 2 bases for J; bases not matched to a gene: 3. The DNA of the CDR3 is TGCGCCAGCAGCCCCCGGGACAGGGGGAACTATGGCTACACCTTC. Its protein product is CASSPRDRGNYGYTF.

This chain connects TRBV27 to TRBJ2-7; maybe TRBD2 (5 bases). The V gene's germline CDR1 is MNHEY and CDR2 SMNVEV (reference sequence). The CDR3 is made up of 15 amino acids. Trimming took off 5 bases at V and 2 bases at J, with 16 bases between the two ends. CDR3 DNA sequence: TGTGCCAGCAGTATAACACTGGGCGGGCCCTACGAGCAGTACTTC. It yields the protein CASSITLGGPYEQYF.

The chain joins TRBV5-6 to TRBJ2-5, with 7 bases matching TRBD1. From germline, CDR1 is SGHDT and CDR2 YYEEEE. The CDR3 is made up of 17 amino acids. J gave up 4 bases and V 4 bases, and 16 bases lay outside the gene matches. This CDR3 reads CASSAIGTDVRGETQYF. The CDR3, as DNA: TGTGCCAGCAGCGCGATTGGGACAGACGTTCGTGGAGAGACCCAGTACTTC.

The CDR3 loop reads CATSRTGVDKNIQYF. DNA of the CDR3: TGTGCCACCAGCAGGACAGGGGTAGACAAAAACATTCAGTACTTC. The chain recombines TRBV15 with TRBJ2-4, with 8 bases matching TRBD1. CDR1 and CDR2 from the germline V gene are LNHNV and YYDKDF (reference sequence). CDR3 length: 15 residues. V lost 3 bases to trimming and J lost 3 bases; unmatched junction nucleotides: 4.

This rearrangement joins TRBV27 to TRBJ2-3; D not certain. CDR1 and CDR2 from the germline V gene are MNHEY and SMNVEV (reference sequence). The CDR3 sequence is 15 residues long. Trimming took off 6 bases at V and 0 bases at J, with 13 bases between the two ends. CDR3 sequence (DNA): TGTGCCAGCAGCCTCCTGGGCTTTAGCACAGATACGCAGTATTTT. Translating gives CASSLLGFSTDTQYF.

The genes are TRBV2 and TRBJ2-5; 10 nucleotides match TRBD2. Germline trimming cut 2 bases from V and 4 bases from J; bases unmatched to any gene: 4. CDR3 size: 15 residues. Germline assignment: CDR1 SNHLY and CDR2 FYNNEI. The CDR3 DNA sequence: TGTGCCAGCAGTGAACTAGCGGGAGTTGGAGAGACCCAGTACTTC. Protein sequence: CASSELAGVGETQYF.

This clone appeared a few times. V gene TRBV7-9 combines with J gene TRBJ2-5; TRBD2 matches 14 bases. Germline-derived CDR1 and CDR2 are SEHNR and FQNEAQ (reference sequence). V gave up 1 base and J gave up 4 bases; unmatched junction bases: 8. The CDR3 runs 18 residues. Here the CDR3 reads CASSLGWGLAGVSETQYF. In DNA, the CDR3 is TGTGCCAGCAGCTTAGGATGGGGACTAGCGGGAGTATCAGAGACCCAGTACTTC.

The CDR3 loop is CATSRGTSGNYEQYF. In nucleotides, the CDR3 is TGTGCCACCAGCAGGGGGACTAGCGGTAACTACGAGCAGTACTTC. V is TRBV15 and J is TRBJ2-7, with 11 bases fitting TRBD2. From germline, CDR1 is LNHNV and CDR2 YYDKDF (reference sequence). The CDR3 extends over 15 amino acids. The trim removed 3 bases at V and 3 bases at J, leaving 4 bases unmatched.

About this clone itself: The same CDR3 can be traced to other DNA sequences in this sample. This rearrangement joins TRBV30 to TRBJ1-2; TRBD1 aligns across 8 bases. After removal of 5 bases from V and 4 bases from J, the junction contained 6 bases not matched to a gene. Germline V lookup: CDR1 GTSNPN, CDR2 SVGIG (reference sequence). This CDR3 is 13 amino acids long. The CDR3 DNA reads as TGTGCCTGGGGGGGACAGGTCGGCTATGGCTACACCTTC. It yields the protein CAWGGQVGYGYTF.

The chain carries TRBV10-3 and TRBJ2-1; TRBD2 aligns across 12 bases. V gave up 6 bases and J gave up 4 bases; unmatched junction bases: 4. The CDR3 loop spans 15 amino acids. CDR1 ENHRY and CDR2 SYGVKD come from the germline V gene. The DNA for the CDR3 is TGTGCCATCAGGCCCCTAGCGGGAGGGTACAATGAGCAGTTCTTC. Translating gives CAIRPLAGGYNEQFF.

This clone was picked up a small number of times. CDR3 sequence (DNA): TGTGCCATCAGGACAGGGGAGACTCAAGAGACCCAGTACTTC. This translates into CAIRTGETQETQYF. The chain uses TRBV10-3 and TRBJ2-5, with 8 positions matching TRBD1. The V and J ends lost 6 bases and 2 bases, in that order; junction bases with no gene match: 5. The V gene's germline CDR1 is ENHRY and CDR2 SYGVKD. This CDR3 comprises 14 residues.

The gene calls are TRBV30 and TRBJ1-1; D is uncertain. The germline CDR1 and CDR2 sequences are GTSNPN and SVGIG (reference sequence). V was cut by 3 bases and J by 2 bases, with 16 bases left in between. The CDR3 totals 15 residues. The CDR3 sequence: CAWRSLGEGNTEAFF. CDR3 sequence (DNA): TGTGCCTGGAGGTCCTTAGGCGAGGGAAACACTGAAGCTTTCTTT.

V is TRBV28 and J is TRBJ2-1, with 10 bases aligning to TRBD2. With 2 bases clipped from V and 4 bases from J, the junction kept 5 bases outside the gene matches. Germline V gene sequence: CDR1 MDHEN, CDR2 SYDVKM. This CDR3 comprises 16 residues. The CDR3 loop is CASSLAGLANYNEQFF. In DNA form, the CDR3 reads TGTGCCAGCAGTTTAGCGGGACTAGCGAATTACAATGAGCAGTTCTTC. The variable domain in full, completed from reference TRBV28 and TRBJ2-1, reads DVKVTQSSRYLVKRTGEKVFLECVQDMDHENMFWYRQDPGLGLRLIYFSYDVKMKEKGDIPEGYSVSREKKERFSLILESASTNQTSMYLCASSLAGLANYNEQFFGPGTRLTVL.

The chain combines TRBV2 with TRBJ2-5; 7 nucleotides line up with TRBD1. Trimming cost V 3 bases and J 4 bases; bases outside gene matches: 5. Germline V gene data show CDR1 as SNHLY and CDR2 as FYNNEI. This CDR3 is 14 amino acids long. CDR3 protein: CASSDHRGRETQYF. The CDR3 nucleotides read TGTGCCAGCAGTGACCACAGGGGAAGAGAGACCCAGTACTTC. The variable domain in full, with the rest retrieved from reference TRBV2 and TRBJ2-5, is EPEVTQTPSHQVTQMGQEVILRCVPISNHLYFYWYRQILGQKVEFLVSFYNNEISEKSEIFDDQFSVERPDGSNFTLKIRSTKLEDSAMYFCASSDHRGRETQYFGPGTRLLVL.